This entry describes one T cell receptor beta chain. Its target is unknown. V was pared by 6 bases and J by 7 bases, with 13 bases between. The CDR3 covers 12 residues. The germline CDR1 and CDR2 sequences are MNHEY and SVGAGI. This sample stems from a study of T cell responses to AZD1222 COVID-19 vaccine. Study-level points and caveats: Only a handful of AZD1222 recipients, roughly 6 in all, had baseline seropositivity. Donors in the cohort were predominantly white British and more often female, and clonal diversity was possibly underestimated.

Sequencing was performed with immunoSEQ multiplex PCR; in TCRdb, only in-frame clones are kept and a portion is missing. The top ten hold around 6.5% of the sample, which has about 48,000 clones, 80% to 90% seen once. The TCR was taken from an adult who received the AZD1222 COVID-19 vaccine. The chain combines TRBV6-5 with TRBJ2-7; D is perhaps TRBD1 (5 bases). Specimen: peripheral blood, collected 28 days after the second AZD1222 dose. The CDR3 DNA sequence: TGTGCCAGCAGAGCAGGGTCCCGTGAGCAGTACTTC. It is translated as CASRAGSREQYF.